A single sample is the source of the 20 T cell receptor beta chains below, sequenced in a study of shared clonotypes between healthy human individuals. TCRdb's table, derived via immunoSEQ multiplex PCR, lists solely in-frame clones and lacks some. In the table there are 1.5 million to 2.5 million clones, over 85% of which are singletons. Naive-designated CD8 cells lacked CD45RO, were positively enriched for CCR7, and omitted terminally differentiated effector memory CD45RA+ cells. Material for sequencing was naive CD8+ T cells sorted from blood. These receptor sequences come from a man between 18 and 35 years old in good health.

The CDR3 DNA is TGCGCCAGCAGCCAAGATGACAGGGACGTCTATGGCTACACCTTC. Translation: CASSQDDRDVYGYTF. The chain couples TRBV4-3 to TRBJ1-2, with 7 bases identical to TRBD1. Germline V CDR1 and CDR2: LGHNA, YSLEER. Trimming removed 0 bases from V and 4 bases from J; junction bases left unmatched: 5. This CDR3 contains 15 residues.

J is TRBJ1-1 and V is TRBV7-8, with unresolved D. The CDR3 is made up of 15 amino acids. V was clipped by 1 base and J by 0 bases, with 9 bases between them. CDR1 SGHVS and CDR2 FQNEAQ come from the germline V gene. The CDR3 DNA sequence: TGTGCCAGCAGCTTAGAGGCGGGCGTGAACACTGAAGCTTTCTTT. Its translation is CASSLEAGVNTEAFF.

J is TRBJ1-6 and V is TRBV19; no firm D call. CDR3 size: 15 residues. V was trimmed by 4 bases and J by 11 bases, leaving 18 bases between them. Germline lookup yields CDR1 LNHDA and CDR2 SQIVND (reference sequence). DNA for the CDR3: TGTGCCAGTAGTACCCTCGAAGGTTCACCTCCACCCCTCCACTTT. Translating gives CASSTLEGSPPPLHF.

The J gene is TRBJ2-7, the V gene TRBV27, with D tentatively TRBD2 (5 bases). Germline V gene sequence: CDR1 MNHEY, CDR2 SMNVEV (reference sequence). The V end was cut by 3 bases, the J end by 2 bases, with 11 bases between. There are 14 residues in the CDR3. In DNA, the CDR3 is TGTGCCAGCAGTTTGGATAGCGTCCCCTACGAGCAGTACTTC. It encodes CASSLDSVPYEQYF.

The genes are TRBV28 and TRBJ2-7; no clear D. In germline, CDR1 is MDHEN, CDR2 SYDVKM. V lost 5 bases and J 3 bases, leaving 11 bases between the germline ends. This CDR3 region has 13 residues. CDR3 protein: CASSTPGLYEQYF. DNA of the CDR3: TGTGCCAGCAGTACGCCGGGTCTCTACGAGCAGTACTTC.

The chain recombines TRBV30 with TRBJ1-1, with a possible D match to TRBD1 (6 bases). V was trimmed by 2 bases and J by 3 bases, leaving 13 bases between them. CDR3 length equals 14 residues. The germline V gene encodes CDR1 GTSNPN and CDR2 SVGIG (reference sequence). The CDR3 is CAWSLATGYTEAFF. The CDR3 nucleotides read TGTGCCTGGAGTCTAGCCACAGGGTACACTGAAGCTTTCTTT.

This chain uses TRBV7-9 with TRBJ2-3; 12 bases are a match to TRBD2. CDR3 size: 18 residues. Germline lookup yields CDR1 SEHNR and CDR2 FQNEAQ (reference sequence). The trim removed 1 base at V and 1 base at J, leaving 6 bases unmatched. CDR3 residues: CASSLGLAGGPGTDTQYF. The DNA for the CDR3 is TGTGCCAGCAGCTTAGGGCTAGCGGGAGGGCCTGGCACAGATACGCAGTATTTT.

Note on this clone: Within the sample, other DNA sequences also encode this same CDR3. The J gene is TRBJ2-3, the V gene TRBV7-9; no firm D call. This CDR3 contains 12 residues. The germline V gene has CDR1 SEHNR and CDR2 FQNEAQ (reference sequence). The V gene lost 5 bases and the J gene lost 2 bases, with 5 bases spanning the gap. The CDR3 is CASSLYTDTQYF. The CDR3 DNA sequence: TGTGCCAGCAGCCTCTACACAGATACGCAGTATTTT.

The chain has TRBV27 and TRBJ2-1, with D possibly matching TRBD2 (6 bases). The germline V and J ends were trimmed by 2 bases and 3 bases, with 14 bases remaining between them. From germline, CDR1 is MNHEY and CDR2 SMNVEV (reference sequence). The CDR3 is made up of 16 amino acids. The CDR3 coding sequence is TGTGCCAGCAGTTTAAGACTAGAAGAGTTCTACAATGAGCAGTTCTTC. The encoded protein is CASSLRLEEFYNEQFF.

Concerning this clone itself: This CDR3 is also generated by other DNA sequences in the sample. The chain employs TRBV28 and TRBJ2-1; possibly TRBD2 for D (5 bases). The CDR3 loop spans 14 amino acids. CDR1 is MDHEN and CDR2 is SYDVKM in the germline V gene. V was pared by 2 bases and J by 1 base, with 6 bases between. Here the CDR3 DNA reads TGTGCCAGCAGTTTACCGGGATCCTACAATGAGCAGTTCTTC. Translation: CASSLPGSYNEQFF.

The chain recombines TRBV9 with TRBJ2-7, with 9 nucleotides matching TRBD1. The CDR3 is made up of 18 amino acids. J gave up 0 bases and V 0 bases, and 10 bases lay outside the gene matches. Per the germline V gene, CDR1 is SGDLS and CDR2 is YYNGEE. In DNA form, the CDR3 reads TGTGCCAGCAGCGTAGGGTCCACAGGGGGCAAAAGCTCCTACGAGCAGTACTTC. The encoded protein is CASSVGSTGGKSSYEQYF.

The count of this clone is one. One end of the junction varies from germline; a read error may be responsible. The chain joins TRBV6-5 to TRBJ2-7; D is possibly TRBD2 (7 bases). The CDR3 consists of 14 residues. Germline V gene sequence: CDR1 MNHEY, CDR2 SVGAGI. CDR3 nucleotide sequence: TGTGCCACACAGTTTACGGGGGGCAGGTACGGGCAGTACTTC. Protein product: CATQFTGGRYGQYF.

V usage is TRBV5-1 and J usage is TRBJ1-3, with D perhaps TRBD1 (6 bases). The CDR3 runs to 16 residues. Germline V gene lookup returns CDR1 SGHRS and CDR2 YFSETQ. Trimming cost V 4 bases and J 8 bases, with 22 bases left between them. The CDR3 region has the DNA TGCGCCAGCAGCCCGTGGGACACCTCCGCTTCGGACACCATATATTTT. It codes for CASSPWDTSASDTIYF.

The chain uses TRBV6-1 and TRBJ2-7; a weak D match, TRBD1 (6 bases). The V and J ends lost 5 bases and 6 bases respectively, with 11 bases between them. Germline-derived CDR1 and CDR2 are MNHNS and SASEGT. The CDR3 contains 12 residues. CDR3 coding DNA: TGTGCCAGCAGTTTAGGGGGTGGCGAGCAGTACTTC. Translated: CASSLGGGEQYF.

CDR3 in amino acids: CASSHTVGLGEKLFF. The CDR3 nucleotides read TGTGCCAGCAGTCATACAGTCGGACTAGGTGAAAAACTGTTTTTT. The gene calls are TRBV7-9 and TRBJ1-4; D unclear. The CDR3 is 15 amino acids. Germline V CDR1 and CDR2: SEHNR, FQNEAQ (reference sequence). Trimming stripped 6 bases from V and 7 bases from J, with 18 bases between.

This chain connects TRBV9 to TRBJ2-7; TRBD2 aligns across 7 bases. V lost 2 bases to trimming and J lost 4 bases; unmatched junction nucleotides: 6. The CDR3 contains 14 residues. Germline V gives CDR1 SGDLS, CDR2 YYNGEE. The CDR3 sequence is CASSVESGTYEQYF. The CDR3 nucleotides are TGTGCCAGCAGCGTCGAGAGCGGGACGTACGAGCAGTACTTC.

The chain couples TRBV4-1 to TRBJ1-1; D is unresolved. Trimming took off 0 bases at V and 2 bases at J, with 10 bases between the two ends. The germline V gene has CDR1 MGHRA and CDR2 YSYEKL. This CDR3 contains 15 residues. The CDR3, as DNA: TGCGCCAGCAGCCAAGAATTTTTACCTAACACTGAAGCTTTCTTT. It yields the protein CASSQEFLPNTEAFF.

About this clone itself: The same CDR3 also results from other DNA sequences found in this sample. The V call is TRBV11-2, the J call TRBJ2-5, with D maybe TRBD1 (5 bases). V shed 0 bases and J shed 5 bases, with 7 bases lying between them. Germline V gives CDR1 SGHAT, CDR2 FQNNGV. The CDR3 has 13 amino acids. This CDR3 is CASSLETDETQYF. The DNA for the CDR3 is TGTGCCAGCAGCTTAGAGACAGATGAGACCCAGTACTTC.

V usage is TRBV30 and J usage is TRBJ2-7; 9 positions match TRBD1. The CDR3 runs 18 residues. V lost 2 bases, J lost 4 bases, and 18 bases stayed unmatched. Germline V lookup: CDR1 GTSNPN, CDR2 SVGIG (reference sequence). CDR3 DNA: TGTGCCTGGAGTTCTCTCGAACCTTGGACAGGGGTGGGATACGAGCAGTACTTC. This codes for CAWSSLEPWTGVGYEQYF.

This clone was seen a single time. V and J are TRBV27 and TRBJ2-2, with 8 nucleotides matching TRBD2. This CDR3 contains 16 residues. CDR1 and CDR2 from the germline V gene are MNHEY and SMNVEV (reference sequence). The V segment lost 3 bases and the J segment 4 bases; nucleotides outside the gene matches: 7. Here the CDR3 reads CASSLLVAGSTGELFF. The DNA of the CDR3 is TGTGCCAGCAGTTTGTTAGTAGCGGGGAGCACCGGGGAGCTGTTTTTT.